The entry below describes one TCR beta chain. Its antigen remains unidentified. CDR1 and CDR2 from the germline V gene are KGHSH and LQKENI. This CDR3 is 14 amino acids long. Between the trimmed V and J ends, which lost 2 bases and 1 base, there was a span of 8 bases. These data are taken from a study of T cell responses to AZD1222 COVID-19 vaccine. The method was immunoSEQ multiplex PCR; TCRdb's version includes in-frame clones alone and lacks a portion of them. The sample shows 45,000 to 60,000 clones, 70% to 90% of them seen only once. Whole-study results and caveats: The donors showed a predominance of white British ancestry and of females, with possible underestimation of clonal diversity. Among AZD1222 vaccinees, only 5 to 7 were seropositive at baseline. Two AZD1222 doses significantly raised spike-specific TCR breadth and depth over controls. Sampling that yielded the repertoires occurred only after the peak T cell response.

The clonotype comes from an adult in good health. The sequencing here drew on peripheral blood, taken on day 0 of AZD1222 vaccination. This chain joins TRBV18 and TRBJ1-1, with D unresolved. In DNA form, the CDR3 reads TGTGCCAGCTCACCAGGTTCGGGGAACACTGAAGCTTTCTTT. Amino acids: CASSPGSGNTEAFF.